This TCR beta chain was captured in a study of T cell responses to AZD1222 COVID-19 vaccine. As regards this clone: Its antigen is not identified.

Study results and limitations: An increase in Spike-specific TCR breadth and depth was observed after two AZD1222 doses. Baseline testing showed seropositivity in only a handful of AZD1222 recipients.

TCRdb keeps only in-frame clones here, not all; method: immunoSEQ multiplex PCR. Of around 120,000 clones listed, 85% to 95% are singletons. Trimming cost V 5 bases and J 10 bases, with 13 bases left between them. The CDR3 covers 12 residues. The germline CDR1 and CDR2 sequences are MNHEY and SVGAGI. The receptor comes from an adult who received the AZD1222 COVID-19 vaccine. This chain uses TRBV6-5 with TRBJ2-3; tentatively, D is TRBD1 (6 bases). The sequenced sample was peripheral blood, obtained 28 days after the second AZD1222 dose. The CDR3 spells CASSPEGVAQYF. CDR3 bases: TGTGCCAGCAGTCCAGAGGGGGTAGCGCAGTATTTT.